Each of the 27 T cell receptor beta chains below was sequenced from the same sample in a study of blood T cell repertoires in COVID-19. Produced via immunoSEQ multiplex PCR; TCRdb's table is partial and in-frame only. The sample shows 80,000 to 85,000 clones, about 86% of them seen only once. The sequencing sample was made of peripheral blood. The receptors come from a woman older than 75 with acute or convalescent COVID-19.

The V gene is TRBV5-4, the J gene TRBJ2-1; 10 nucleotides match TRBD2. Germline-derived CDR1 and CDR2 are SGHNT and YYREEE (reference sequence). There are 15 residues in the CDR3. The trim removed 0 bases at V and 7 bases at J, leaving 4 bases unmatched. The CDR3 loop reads CASSLGSSGGNEQFF. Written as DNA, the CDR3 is TGTGCCAGCAGCTTGGGGTCTAGCGGGGGAAATGAGCAGTTCTTC. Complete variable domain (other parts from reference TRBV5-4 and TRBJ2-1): ETGVTQSPTHLIKTRGQQVTLRCSSQSGHNTVSWYQQALGQGPQFIFQYYREEENGRGNFPPRFSGLQFPNYSSELNVNALELDDSALYLCASSLGSSGGNEQFFGPGTRLTVL.

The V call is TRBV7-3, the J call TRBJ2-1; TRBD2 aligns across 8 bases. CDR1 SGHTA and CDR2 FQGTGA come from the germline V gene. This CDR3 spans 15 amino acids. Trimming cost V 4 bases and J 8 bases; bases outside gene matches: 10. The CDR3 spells CASSSRGRGAYEQFF. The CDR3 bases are TGTGCCAGCAGCTCCAGAGGGCGGGGGGCCTATGAGCAGTTCTTC.

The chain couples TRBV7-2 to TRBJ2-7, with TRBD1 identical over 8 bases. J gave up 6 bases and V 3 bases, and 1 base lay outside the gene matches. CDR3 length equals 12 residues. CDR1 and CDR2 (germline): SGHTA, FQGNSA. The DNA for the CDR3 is TGTGCCAGCAGCTTTGACAGGGGCGAGCAGTACTTC. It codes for CASSFDRGEQYF.

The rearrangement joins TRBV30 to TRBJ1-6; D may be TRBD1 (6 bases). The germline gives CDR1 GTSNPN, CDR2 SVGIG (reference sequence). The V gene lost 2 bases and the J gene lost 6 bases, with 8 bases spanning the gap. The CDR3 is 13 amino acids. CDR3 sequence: CAWSRGANSPLHF. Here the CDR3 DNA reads TGTGCCTGGAGTCGGGGGGCTAATTCACCCCTCCACTTT.

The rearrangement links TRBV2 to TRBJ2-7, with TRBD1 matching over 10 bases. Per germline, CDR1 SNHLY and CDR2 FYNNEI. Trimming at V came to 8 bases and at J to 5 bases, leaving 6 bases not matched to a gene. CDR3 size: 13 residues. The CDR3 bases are TGTGCCAGCTTCCCGACAGGGGGCCACGAGCAGTACTTC. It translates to CASFPTGGHEQYF.

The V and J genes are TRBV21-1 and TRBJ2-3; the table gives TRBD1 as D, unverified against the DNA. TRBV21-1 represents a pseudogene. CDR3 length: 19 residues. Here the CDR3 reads CASSKSSGRSTARTDTQYF. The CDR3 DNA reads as TGTGCCAGCAGCAAATCTTCTGGACGTTCGACAGCTAGGACGGATACGCAGTATTTT.

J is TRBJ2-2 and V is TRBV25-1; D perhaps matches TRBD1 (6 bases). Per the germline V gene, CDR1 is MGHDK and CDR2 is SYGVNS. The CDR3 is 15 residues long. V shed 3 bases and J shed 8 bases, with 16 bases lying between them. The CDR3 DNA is TGTGCCAGCAGTGATTCCGACAGGCTCGGGGGGGAGCTGTTTTTT. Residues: CASSDSDRLGGELFF.

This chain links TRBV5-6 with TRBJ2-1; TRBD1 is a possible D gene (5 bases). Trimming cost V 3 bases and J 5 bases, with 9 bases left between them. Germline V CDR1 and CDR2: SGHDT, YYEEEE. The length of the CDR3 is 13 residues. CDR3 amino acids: CASSSDNHNEQFF. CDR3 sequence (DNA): TGTGCCAGCAGCTCGGACAACCACAATGAGCAGTTCTTC.

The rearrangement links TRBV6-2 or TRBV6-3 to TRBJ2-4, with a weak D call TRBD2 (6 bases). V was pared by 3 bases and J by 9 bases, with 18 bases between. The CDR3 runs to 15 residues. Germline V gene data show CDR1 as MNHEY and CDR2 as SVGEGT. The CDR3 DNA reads TGTGCCAGCAGTTATGGAGGCCCGGGGGTGCCCATTCAGTACTTC. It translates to CASSYGGPGVPIQYF.

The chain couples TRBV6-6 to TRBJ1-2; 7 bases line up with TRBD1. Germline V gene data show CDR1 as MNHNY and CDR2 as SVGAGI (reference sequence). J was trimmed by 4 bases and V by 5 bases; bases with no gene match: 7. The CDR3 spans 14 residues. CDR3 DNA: TGTGCCAGCAGTAGTCCCGGGACAGTCTATGGCTACACCTTC. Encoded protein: CASSSPGTVYGYTF.

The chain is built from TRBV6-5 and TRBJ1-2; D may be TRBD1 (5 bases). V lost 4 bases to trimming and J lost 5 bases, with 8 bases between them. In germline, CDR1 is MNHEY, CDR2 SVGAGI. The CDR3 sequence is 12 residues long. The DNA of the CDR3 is TGTGCCAGCAGTTCGGGGGGTTATGGCTACACCTTC. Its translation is CASSSGGYGYTF.

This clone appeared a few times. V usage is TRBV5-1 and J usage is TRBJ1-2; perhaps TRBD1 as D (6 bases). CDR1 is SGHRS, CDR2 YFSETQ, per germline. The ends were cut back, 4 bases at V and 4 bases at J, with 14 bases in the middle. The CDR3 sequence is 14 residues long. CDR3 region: CASSLEGDIYGYTF. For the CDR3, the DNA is TGCGCCAGCAGCCTGGAGGGGGATATCTATGGCTACACCTTC.

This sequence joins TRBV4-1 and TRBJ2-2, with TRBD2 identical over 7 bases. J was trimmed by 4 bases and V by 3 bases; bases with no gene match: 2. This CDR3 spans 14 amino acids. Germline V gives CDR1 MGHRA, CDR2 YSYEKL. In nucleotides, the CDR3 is TGCGCCAGCAGCCAGTGGACTAGCACCGGGGAGCTGTTTTTT. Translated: CASSQWTSTGELFF.

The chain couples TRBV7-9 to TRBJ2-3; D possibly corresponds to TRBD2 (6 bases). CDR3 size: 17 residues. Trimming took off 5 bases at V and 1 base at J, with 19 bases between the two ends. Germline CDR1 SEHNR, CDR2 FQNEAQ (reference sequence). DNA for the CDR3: TGTGCCAGCAGCACACAAGGTTCTAGCGTTGGCACAGATACGCAGTATTTT. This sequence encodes CASSTQGSSVGTDTQYF.

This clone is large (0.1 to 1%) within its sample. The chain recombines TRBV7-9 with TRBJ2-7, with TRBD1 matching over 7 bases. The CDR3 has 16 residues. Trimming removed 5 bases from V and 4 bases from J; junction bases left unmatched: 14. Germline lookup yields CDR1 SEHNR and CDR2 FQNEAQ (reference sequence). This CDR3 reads CASSPPGGRGYYEQYF. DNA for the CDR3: TGTGCCAGCAGCCCTCCGGGCGGCAGGGGGTATTACGAGCAGTACTTC.

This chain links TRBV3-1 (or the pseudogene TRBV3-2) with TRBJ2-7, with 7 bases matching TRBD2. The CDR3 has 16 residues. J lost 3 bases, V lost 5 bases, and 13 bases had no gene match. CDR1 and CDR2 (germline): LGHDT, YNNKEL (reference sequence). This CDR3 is CASSKRLALADYEQYF. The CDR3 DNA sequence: TGTGCCAGCAGCAAGCGACTAGCCCTAGCCGACTACGAGCAGTACTTC.

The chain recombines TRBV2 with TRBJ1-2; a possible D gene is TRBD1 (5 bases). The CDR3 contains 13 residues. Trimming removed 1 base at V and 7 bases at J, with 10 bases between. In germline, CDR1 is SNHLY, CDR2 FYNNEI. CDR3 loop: CASSEEQGFGYTF. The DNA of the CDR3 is TGTGCCAGCAGTGAAGAGCAGGGCTTTGGCTACACCTTC. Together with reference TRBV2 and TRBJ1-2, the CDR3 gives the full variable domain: EPEVTQTPSHQVTQMGQEVILRCVPISNHLYFYWYRQILGQKVEFLVSFYNNEISEKSEIFDDQFSVERPDGSNFTLKIRSTKLEDSAMYFCASSEEQGFGYTFGSGTRLTVV.

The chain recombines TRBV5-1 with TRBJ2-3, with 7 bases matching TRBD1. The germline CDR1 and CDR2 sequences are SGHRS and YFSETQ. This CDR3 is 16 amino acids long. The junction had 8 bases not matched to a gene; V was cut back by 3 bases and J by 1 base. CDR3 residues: CASSSPSGTGTDTQYF. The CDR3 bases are TGCGCCAGCAGCTCACCCTCCGGGACAGGCACAGATACGCAGTATTTT.

The CDR3 nucleotides are TGTGCCAGCAGCCAAGACGAGGGTCGGGCTTTCTTT. Residues: CASSQDEGRAFF. The V and J genes are TRBV3-1 (or the pseudogene TRBV3-2) and TRBJ1-1; D is uncertain. This CDR3 comprises 12 residues. Germline values: CDR1 LGHDT, CDR2 YNNKEL (reference sequence). The V and J ends lost 0 bases and 11 bases respectively, with 10 bases between them.

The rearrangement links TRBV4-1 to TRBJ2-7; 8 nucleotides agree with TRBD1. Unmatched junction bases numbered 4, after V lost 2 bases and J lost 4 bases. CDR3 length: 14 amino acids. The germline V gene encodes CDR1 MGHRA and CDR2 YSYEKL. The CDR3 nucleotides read TGCGCCAGCAGCCAACAGGGGGCGCTTTACGAGCAGTACTTC. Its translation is CASSQQGALYEQYF.

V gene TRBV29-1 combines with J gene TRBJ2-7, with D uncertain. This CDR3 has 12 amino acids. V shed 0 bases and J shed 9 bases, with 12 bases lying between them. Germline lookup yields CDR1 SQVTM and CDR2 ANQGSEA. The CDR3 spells CSVEEAGLGQYF. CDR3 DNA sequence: TGCAGCGTTGAAGAGGCAGGTTTGGGGCAGTACTTC.

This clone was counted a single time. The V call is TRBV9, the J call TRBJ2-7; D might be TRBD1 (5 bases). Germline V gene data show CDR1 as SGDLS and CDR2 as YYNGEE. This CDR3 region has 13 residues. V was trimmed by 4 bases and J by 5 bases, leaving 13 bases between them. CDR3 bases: TGTGCCAGCAGCCCCCAAGGGGTCGACGAGCAGTACTTC. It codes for CASSPQGVDEQYF.

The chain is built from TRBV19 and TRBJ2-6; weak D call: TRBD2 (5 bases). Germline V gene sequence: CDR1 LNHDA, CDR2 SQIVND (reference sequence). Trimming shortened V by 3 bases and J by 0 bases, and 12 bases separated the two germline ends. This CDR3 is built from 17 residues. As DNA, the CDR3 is TGTGCCAGTAGTATTAAGGTTGGGAGCTCTGGGGCCAACGTCCTGACTTTC. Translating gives CASSIKVGSSGANVLTF.

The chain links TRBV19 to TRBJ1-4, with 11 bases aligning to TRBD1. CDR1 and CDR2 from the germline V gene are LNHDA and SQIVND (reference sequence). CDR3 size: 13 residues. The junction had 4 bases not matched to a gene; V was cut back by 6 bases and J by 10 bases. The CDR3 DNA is TGTGCCAGTAGCCCCGGGACAGGGGGAAAACTGTTTTTT. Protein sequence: CASSPGTGGKLFF.

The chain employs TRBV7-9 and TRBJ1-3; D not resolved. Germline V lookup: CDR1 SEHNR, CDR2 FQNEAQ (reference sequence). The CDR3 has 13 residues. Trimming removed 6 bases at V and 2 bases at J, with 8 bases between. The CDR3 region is CASRELAGNTIYF. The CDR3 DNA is TGTGCCAGCAGGGAGTTAGCTGGAAACACCATATATTTT. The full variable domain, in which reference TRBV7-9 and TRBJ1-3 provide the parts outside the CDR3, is DTGVSQNPRHKITKRGQNVTFRCDPISEHNRLYWYRQTLGQGPEFLTYFQNEAQLEKSRLLSDRFSAERPKGSFSTLEIQRTEQGDSAMYLCASRELAGNTIYFGEGSWLTVV.

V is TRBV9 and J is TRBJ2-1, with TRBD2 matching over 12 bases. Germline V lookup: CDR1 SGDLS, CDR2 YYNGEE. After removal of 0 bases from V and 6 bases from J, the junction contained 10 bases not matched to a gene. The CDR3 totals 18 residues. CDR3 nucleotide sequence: TGTGCCAGCAGCGTAGCGGGATCTAGCGGGGGGGCATCCAATGAGCAGTTCTTC. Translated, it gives CASSVAGSSGGASNEQFF.

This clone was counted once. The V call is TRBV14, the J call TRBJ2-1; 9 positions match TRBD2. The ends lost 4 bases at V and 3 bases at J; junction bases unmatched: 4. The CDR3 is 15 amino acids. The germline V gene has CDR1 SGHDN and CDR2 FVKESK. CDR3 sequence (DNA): TGTGCCAGCAGCCCTCTAGCGGGAAACTACAATGAGCAGTTCTTC. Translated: CASSPLAGNYNEQFF. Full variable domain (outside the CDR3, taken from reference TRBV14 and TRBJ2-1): EAGVTQFPSHSVIEKGQTVTLRCDPISGHDNLYWYRRVMGKEIKFLLHFVKESKQDESGMPNNRFLAERTGGTYSTLKVQPAELEDSGVYFCASSPLAGNYNEQFFGPGTRLTVL.